Following are 22 T cell receptor beta chains from one sample sequenced in a study of blood T cells in healthy people across ages. The authors ran a second PCR of 7 to 11 cycles using a sample-barcoded 5' primer and a J-beta primer mix. TCRdb redid the calling of the 5' RACE reads with MiXCR, one entry per CDR3 protein. The repertoire holds approximately 800,000 distinct CDR3 sequences, with more than 25% as singletons. This sample also appeared in a second study, on T cells of mothers and their children.

The specimen sequenced was blood. The receptors here all came from a boy aged 5-17 years in good health.

This chain uses TRBV7-8 with TRBJ1-5, with a possible D match to TRBD1 (6 bases). CDR3 size: 13 residues. The V gene's germline CDR1 is SGHVS and CDR2 FQNEAQ. Trimming shortened V by 5 bases and J by 7 bases, and 12 bases separated the two germline ends. CDR3 DNA sequence: TGTGCCAGCAGCGCTTACAGGGACCAGCCCCAGCATTTT. Translation gives CASSAYRDQPQHF.

This chain uses TRBV10-3 with TRBJ2-7; D is possibly TRBD2 (5 bases). This CDR3 region has 14 residues. V dropped 2 bases and J dropped 3 bases, with 11 bases sitting between them. Germline CDR1 and CDR2: ENHRY and SYGVKD. The CDR3 DNA sequence: TGTGCCATCAGTGAGCGCCTAGCCAACTACGAGCAGTACTTC. It encodes CAISERLANYEQYF.

This sequence joins TRBV7-9 and TRBJ1-5; no firm D call. Germline V gives CDR1 SEHNR, CDR2 FQNEAQ (reference sequence). This CDR3 spans 15 amino acids. With 5 bases removed from V and 7 bases from J, the gap between germline ends came to 18 bases. CDR3 loop: CASSQGGGFAQPQHF. DNA for the CDR3: TGTGCCAGCAGCCAAGGCGGAGGGTTCGCGCAGCCCCAGCATTTT.

This sequence joins TRBV4-1 and TRBJ1-5; possible D gene TRBD1, 5 bases. Per germline, CDR1 MGHRA and CDR2 YSYEKL. V lost 0 bases to trimming and J lost 2 bases, with 14 bases between them. This CDR3 is 17 amino acids long. DNA of the CDR3: TGCGCCAGCAGCCAAGAACTCTCGACAGCTCGCAATCAGCCCCAGCATTTT. Translated: CASSQELSTARNQPQHF.

V and J are TRBV12-3 or TRBV12-4 and TRBJ2-7; tentative D call: TRBD2 (6 bases). The CDR3 runs 15 residues. V shed 5 bases and J shed 4 bases, with 18 bases lying between them. DNA for the CDR3: TGTGCCAGCAGTAAACGACCGGGGGTCGAGTACGAGCAGTACTTC. Its translation is CASSKRPGVEYEQYF.

The chain has TRBV10-3 and TRBJ1-2; no reliable D call. Germline V CDR1 and CDR2: ENHRY, SYGVKD. CDR3 length: 13 amino acids. Between the trimmed V and J ends, which lost 4 bases and 8 bases, there was a span of 14 bases. CDR3 sequence (DNA): TGTGCCATCAGTGTAGGGAAAGCCTTCGGCTACACCTTC. It specifies CAISVGKAFGYTF.

This clonotype was seen ten or more times. The V gene is TRBV6-2 or TRBV6-3, the J gene TRBJ2-1; perhaps D is TRBD1 or TRBD2 (5 bases each). Germline CDR1 reads MNHEY; CDR2 reads SVGEGT. V was clipped by 8 bases and J by 3 bases, with 11 bases between them. CDR3 length: 13 amino acids. The CDR3 loop reads CASAGAGYNEQFF. The CDR3 DNA sequence: TGTGCCAGCGCCGGGGCCGGCTACAATGAGCAGTTCTTC.

The rearrangement links TRBV20-1 to TRBJ1-1, with D possibly TRBD1 on 6 matching bases. CDR3 length: 11 residues. Germline-derived CDR1 and CDR2 are DFQATT and SNEGSKA (reference sequence). Deletions cut 3 bases from V and 8 bases from J, with 10 bases between. Written as DNA, the CDR3 is TGCAGTGCTAGCCACAGGGCAGAAGCTTTCTTT. The encoded protein is CSASHRAEAFF.

The rearrangement uses TRBV7-6 and TRBJ1-2, with 8 nucleotides matching TRBD1. The V gene's germline CDR1 is SGHVS and CDR2 FNYEAQ. V lost 5 bases, J lost 7 bases, and 15 bases stayed unmatched. CDR3 length: 16 amino acids. CDR3 nucleotides: TGTGCCAGCAGCGTAGGGACAGGTTTGGCGAGTTTTGGCTACACCTTC. Its protein product is CASSVGTGLASFGYTF.

This clonotype was counted between two and nine times. This chain uses TRBV27 with TRBJ1-2, with D possibly matching TRBD1 (6 bases). Germline V gene sequence: CDR1 MNHEY, CDR2 SMNVEV (reference sequence). V was clipped by 6 bases and J by 11 bases, with 22 bases between them. CDR3 length: 14 amino acids. In DNA form, the CDR3 reads TGTGCCAGCAGCCCAATCCGGGACACCCCCTATTACACCTTC. Its protein is CASSPIRDTPYYTF.

The chain is built from TRBV20-1 and TRBJ2-5; TRBD2 is a possible D gene (6 bases). Germline CDR1 DFQATT, CDR2 SNEGSKA (reference sequence). This CDR3 has 12 amino acids. CDR3 sequence (DNA): TGCAGCGCGGGGCGTACGGAAGAGACCCAGTACTTC. Amino acid sequence: CSAGRTEETQYF.

The chain links TRBV7-9 to TRBJ1-1; D unclear. The germline V gene encodes CDR1 SEHNR and CDR2 FQNEAQ (reference sequence). V was pared by 4 bases and J by 0 bases, with 21 bases between. The CDR3 consists of 18 residues. The CDR3 sequence: CASSSIWNVPLLNTEAFF. The CDR3 DNA reads as TGTGCCAGCAGCTCCATCTGGAACGTGCCGTTACTGAACACTGAAGCTTTCTTT.

The chain carries TRBV20-1 and TRBJ2-1; 8 bases agree with TRBD2. The CDR3 is 17 residues long. V dropped 0 bases and J dropped 2; count of bases not matched to a gene: 9. Germline CDR1 is DFQATT and CDR2 is SNEGSKA (reference sequence). The CDR3 DNA follows: TGCAGTGCTAGAGATGGCGTGATGGGACTAGCCTACAATGAGCAGTTCTTC. Translation: CSARDGVMGLAYNEQFF.

The V and J genes are TRBV6-5 and TRBJ2-7; D is ambiguous. Germline V gene sequence: CDR1 MNHEY, CDR2 SVGAGI. The CDR3 length is 13 residues. The V gene lost 1 base and the J gene lost 5 bases, with 9 bases spanning the gap. CDR3 residues: CASSYLGRDEQYF. The CDR3 nucleotides are TGTGCCAGCAGTTACTTGGGAAGGGACGAGCAGTACTTC.

The genes are TRBV7-9 and TRBJ2-5, with D unresolved. CDR1 is SEHNR, CDR2 FQNEAQ, per germline (reference sequence). V was clipped by 6 bases and J by 3 bases, with 5 bases between them. The CDR3 has 11 amino acids. CDR3: CASRFEETQYF. The CDR3 DNA follows: TGTGCCAGCAGATTCGAAGAGACCCAGTACTTC.

The chain employs TRBV6-6 and TRBJ1-4; D gene ambiguous. CDR3 length: 14 residues. Per germline, CDR1 MNHNY and CDR2 SVGAGI (reference sequence). Trimming removed 2 bases at V and 8 bases at J, with 12 bases between. The DNA for the CDR3 is TGTGCCAGCAGTTACAGGCAGCAACCCGAAAAACTGTTTTTT. Its protein is CASSYRQQPEKLFF.

The chain is built from TRBV11-2 and TRBJ2-5; D gene ambiguous. Germline V lookup: CDR1 SGHAT, CDR2 FQNNGV. Trimming removed 7 bases at V and 0 bases at J, with 9 bases between. The CDR3 loop spans 13 amino acids. The CDR3 region is CASNRLYQETQYF. The CDR3 region has the DNA TGTGCCAGCAACCGTCTGTACCAAGAGACCCAGTACTTC.

J is TRBJ1-4 and V is TRBV2; no firm D call. The CDR3 is 15 amino acids. Trimming left V 5 bases short and J 10 bases short, with 20 bases between. CDR1 and CDR2 from the germline V gene are SNHLY and FYNNEI. CDR3 sequence reads: CASSFIDPSRGKLFF. CDR3 sequence (DNA): TGTGCCAGCAGTTTCATTGACCCCAGTAGAGGAAAACTGTTTTTT.

This clonotype was counted between two and nine times. V usage is TRBV7-6 and J usage is TRBJ2-2; 9 nucleotides align to TRBD2. In germline, CDR1 is SGHVS, CDR2 FNYEAQ. The CDR3 has 15 amino acids. Germline trimming cut 4 bases from V and 5 bases from J; bases unmatched to any gene: 5. The CDR3 nucleotides read TGTGCCAGCAGCTCGGCGGGGGGGATTACCGGGGAGCTGTTTTTT. Translating it yields CASSSAGGITGELFF.

The V gene is TRBV15, the J gene TRBJ2-7; D unclear. Deletions cut 0 bases from V and 3 bases from J, with 12 bases between. The CDR3 is made up of 15 amino acids. CDR1 and CDR2 (germline): LNHNV, YYDKDF (reference sequence). The CDR3 sequence is CATSRDQSSHYEQYF. The CDR3 DNA reads TGTGCCACCAGCAGAGATCAATCTAGTCACTACGAGCAGTACTTC. Complete variable domain (other parts from reference TRBV15 and TRBJ2-7): DAMVIQNPRYQVTQFGKPVTLSCSQTLNHNVMYWYQQKSSQAPKLLFHYYDKDFNNEADTPDNFQSRRPNTSFCFLDIRSPGLGDTAMYLCATSRDQSSHYEQYFGPGTRLTVT.

This clonotype was seen ten or more times. The rearrangement joins TRBV28 to TRBJ2-5, with 12 bases that match TRBD2. Germline V gene data show CDR1 as MDHEN and CDR2 as SYDVKM. V shed 2 bases and J 4 bases; nucleotides not matched to a gene: 5. The CDR3 is made up of 16 amino acids. The CDR3 is CASSLGLAGMGETQYF. DNA of the CDR3: TGTGCCAGCAGTTTAGGACTAGCGGGGATGGGAGAGACCCAGTACTTC.

This clonotype was recorded a few times. One end of the junction does not line up with germline, which may come from a read error. The gene calls are TRBV7-2 and TRBJ2-5; 14 nucleotides agree with TRBD2. Looked up from germline, CDR1 is SGHTA and CDR2 is FQGNSA. CDR3 length equals 15 residues. CDR3 protein: CASSLGGLAGVRQDF. DNA of the CDR3: TGTGCCAGCAGCTTGGGGGGACTAGCGGGGGTCCGACAGGACTTC.